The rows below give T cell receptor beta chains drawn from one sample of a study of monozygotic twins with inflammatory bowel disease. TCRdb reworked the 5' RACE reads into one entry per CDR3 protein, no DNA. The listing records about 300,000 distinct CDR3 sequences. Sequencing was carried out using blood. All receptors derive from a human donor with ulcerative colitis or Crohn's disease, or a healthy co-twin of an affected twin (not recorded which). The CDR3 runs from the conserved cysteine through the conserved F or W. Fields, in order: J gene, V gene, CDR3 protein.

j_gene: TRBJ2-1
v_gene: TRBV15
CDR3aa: CATSRGTARYNEQFF

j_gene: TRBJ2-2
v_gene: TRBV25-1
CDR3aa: CASTRAGGANTGELFF

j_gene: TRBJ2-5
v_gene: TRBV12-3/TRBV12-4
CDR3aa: CASSTQTGGARETQYF

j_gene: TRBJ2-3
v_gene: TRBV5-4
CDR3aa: CASSFRGADTQYF

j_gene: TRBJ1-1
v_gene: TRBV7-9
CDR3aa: CASSHKRLTGNRTEAFF

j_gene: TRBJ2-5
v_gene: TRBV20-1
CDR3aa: CSAGQGAEETQYF

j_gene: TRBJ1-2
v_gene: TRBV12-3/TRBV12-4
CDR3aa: CASSLDGNGGYGYTF

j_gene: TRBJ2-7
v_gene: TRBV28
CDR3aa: CASSPGRWVSEQYF

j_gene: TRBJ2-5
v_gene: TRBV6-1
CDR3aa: CASSSGTNQETQYF

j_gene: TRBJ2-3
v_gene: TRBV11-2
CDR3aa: CASSVRGQGTDTQYF

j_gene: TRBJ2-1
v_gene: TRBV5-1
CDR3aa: CASSLAGLAAKTFYNEQFF

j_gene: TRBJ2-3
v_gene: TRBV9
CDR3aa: CASSVSGSSDTAPDTQYF

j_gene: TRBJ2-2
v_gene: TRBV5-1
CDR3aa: CASSIGTSNTGELFF

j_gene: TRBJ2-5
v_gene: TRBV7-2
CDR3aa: CASSLGPPVGETQYF

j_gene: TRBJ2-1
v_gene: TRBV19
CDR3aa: CASSLSWREGRSSYNEQFF

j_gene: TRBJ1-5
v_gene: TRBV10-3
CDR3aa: CAISDGGGGRPQHF

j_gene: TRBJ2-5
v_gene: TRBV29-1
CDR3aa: CSVPGKGTVKETQYF

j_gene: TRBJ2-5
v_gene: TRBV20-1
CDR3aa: CSAMGFGAGGLQETQYF

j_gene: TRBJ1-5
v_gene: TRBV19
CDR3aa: CASSIDGVNQPQHF

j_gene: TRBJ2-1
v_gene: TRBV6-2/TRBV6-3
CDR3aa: CASSLAVREQFF

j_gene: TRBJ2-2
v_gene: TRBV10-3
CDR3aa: CATELGSRARGDYTGELFF

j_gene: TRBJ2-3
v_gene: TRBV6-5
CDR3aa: CASSYSTGAGATDTQYF

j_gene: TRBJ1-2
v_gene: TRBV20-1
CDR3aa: CSARDHGRGIGYTF

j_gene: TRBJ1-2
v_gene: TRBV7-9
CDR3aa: CASSLRTGPKNGYTF

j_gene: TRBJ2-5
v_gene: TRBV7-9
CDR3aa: CASSRLAGAKETQYF

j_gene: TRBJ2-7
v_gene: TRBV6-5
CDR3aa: CASSYGFSGRVYEQYF

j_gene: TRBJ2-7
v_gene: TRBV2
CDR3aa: CASRGEARSYEQYF

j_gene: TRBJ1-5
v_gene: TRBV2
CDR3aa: CASSRLYQPQHF

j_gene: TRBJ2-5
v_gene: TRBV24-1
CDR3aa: CATSDRRIQETQYF

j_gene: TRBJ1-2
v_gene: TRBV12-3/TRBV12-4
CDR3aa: CASSPFGGRYGYTF

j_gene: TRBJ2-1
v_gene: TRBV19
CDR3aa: CASSISSGSFYEQFF

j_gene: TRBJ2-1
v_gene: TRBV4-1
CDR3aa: CASSQESEWRSYNEQFF

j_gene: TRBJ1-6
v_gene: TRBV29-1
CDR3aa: CSARRALDSPLHF

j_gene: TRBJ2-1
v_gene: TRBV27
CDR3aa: CASSFSKYNEQFF

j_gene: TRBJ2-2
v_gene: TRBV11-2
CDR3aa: CASSPRTSGRSGELFF

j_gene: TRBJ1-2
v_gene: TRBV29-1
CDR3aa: CSVVPPGRVYGYTF

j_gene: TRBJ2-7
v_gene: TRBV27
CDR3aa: CASRPFAEGIEQYF

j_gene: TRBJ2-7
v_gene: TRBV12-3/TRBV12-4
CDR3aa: CASTLQGSMAVRYF

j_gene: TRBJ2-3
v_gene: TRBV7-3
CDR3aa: CASSPTLRGGSTDTQYF

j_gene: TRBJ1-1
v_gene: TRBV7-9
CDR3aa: CASGTRRGGANTEAFF

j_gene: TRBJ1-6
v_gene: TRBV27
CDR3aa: CASSLGQGRTPLHF

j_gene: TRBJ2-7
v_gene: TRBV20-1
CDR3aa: CSASSEEGGSIYEQYF

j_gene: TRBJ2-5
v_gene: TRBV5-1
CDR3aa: CASSHKREGYQETQYF

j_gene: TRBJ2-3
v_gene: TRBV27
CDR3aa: CATNVVGGVTSLDTQYF

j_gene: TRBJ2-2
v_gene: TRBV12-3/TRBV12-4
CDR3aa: CASRPGTNTGELFF

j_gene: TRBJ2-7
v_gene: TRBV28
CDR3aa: CASSFGTVEQYF

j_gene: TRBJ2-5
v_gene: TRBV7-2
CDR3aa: CASSSQRGETQYF

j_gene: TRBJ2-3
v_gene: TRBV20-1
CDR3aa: CSAIKKEDTQYF